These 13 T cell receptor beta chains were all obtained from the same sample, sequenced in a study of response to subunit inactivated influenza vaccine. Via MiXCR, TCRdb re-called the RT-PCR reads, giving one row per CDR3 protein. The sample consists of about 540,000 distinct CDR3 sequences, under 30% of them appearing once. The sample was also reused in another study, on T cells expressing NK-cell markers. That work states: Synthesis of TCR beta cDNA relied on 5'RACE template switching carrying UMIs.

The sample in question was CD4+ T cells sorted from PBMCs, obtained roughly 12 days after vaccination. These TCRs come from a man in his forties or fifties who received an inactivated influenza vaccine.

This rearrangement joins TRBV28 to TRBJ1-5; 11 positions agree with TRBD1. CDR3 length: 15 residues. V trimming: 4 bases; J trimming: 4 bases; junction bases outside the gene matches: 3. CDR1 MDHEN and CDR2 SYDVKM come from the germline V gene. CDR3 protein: CASSSGQGENQPQHF. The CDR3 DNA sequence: TGTGCCAGCAGTTCGGGACAGGGGGAAAATCAGCCCCAGCATTTT.

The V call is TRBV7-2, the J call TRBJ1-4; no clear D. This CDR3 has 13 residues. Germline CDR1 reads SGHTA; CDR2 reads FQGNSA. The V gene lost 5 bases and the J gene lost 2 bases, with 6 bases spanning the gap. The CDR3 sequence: CASSPNTNEKLFF. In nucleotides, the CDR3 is TGTGCCAGCAGCCCGAACACTAATGAAAAACTGTTTTTT.

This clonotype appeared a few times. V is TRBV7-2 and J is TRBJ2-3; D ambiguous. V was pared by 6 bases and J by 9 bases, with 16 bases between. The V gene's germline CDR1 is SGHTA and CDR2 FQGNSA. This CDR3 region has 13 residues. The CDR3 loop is CASSLRLRGTQYF. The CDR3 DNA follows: TGTGCCAGCAGTCTACGCTTGAGAGGCACGCAGTATTTT.

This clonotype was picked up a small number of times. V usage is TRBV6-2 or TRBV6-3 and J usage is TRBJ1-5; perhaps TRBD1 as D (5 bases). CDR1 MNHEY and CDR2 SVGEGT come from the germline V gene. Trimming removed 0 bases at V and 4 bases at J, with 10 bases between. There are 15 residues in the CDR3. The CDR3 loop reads CASSYSGRGNQPQHF. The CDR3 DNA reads TGTGCCAGCAGTTACTCGGGACGGGGTAATCAGCCCCAGCATTTT.

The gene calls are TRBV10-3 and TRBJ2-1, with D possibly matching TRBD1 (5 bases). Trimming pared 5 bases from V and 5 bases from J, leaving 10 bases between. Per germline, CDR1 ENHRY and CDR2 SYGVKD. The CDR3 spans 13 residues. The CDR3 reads CAISKGPDNEQFF. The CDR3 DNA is TGTGCCATCAGTAAGGGGCCTGACAATGAGCAGTTCTTC.

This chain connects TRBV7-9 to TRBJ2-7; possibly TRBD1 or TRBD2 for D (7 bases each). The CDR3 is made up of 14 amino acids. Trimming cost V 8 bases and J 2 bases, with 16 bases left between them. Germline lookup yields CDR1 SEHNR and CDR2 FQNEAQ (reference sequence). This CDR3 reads CASQGGGGTYEQYF. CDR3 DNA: TGTGCCAGCCAGGGGGGCGGGGGCACCTACGAGCAGTACTTC. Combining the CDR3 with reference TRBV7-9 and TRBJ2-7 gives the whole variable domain DTGVSQNPRHKITKRGQNVTFRCDPISEHNRLYWYRQTLGQGPEFLTYFQNEAQLEKSRLLSDRFSAERPKGSFSTLEIQRTEQGDSAMYLCASQGGGGTYEQYFGPGTRLTVT.

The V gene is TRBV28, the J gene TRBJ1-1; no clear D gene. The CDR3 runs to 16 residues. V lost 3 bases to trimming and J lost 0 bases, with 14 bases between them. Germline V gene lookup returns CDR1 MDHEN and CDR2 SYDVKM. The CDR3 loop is CASSFLSAGLNTEAFF. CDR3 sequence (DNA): TGTGCCAGCAGTTTCTTGTCCGCGGGCCTGAACACTGAAGCTTTCTTT.

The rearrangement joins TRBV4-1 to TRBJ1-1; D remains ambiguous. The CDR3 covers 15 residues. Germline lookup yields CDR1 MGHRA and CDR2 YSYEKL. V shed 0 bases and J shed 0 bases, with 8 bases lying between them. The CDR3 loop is CASSQDRFMNTEAFF. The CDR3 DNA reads TGCGCCAGCAGCCAAGATCGATTCATGAACACTGAAGCTTTCTTT.

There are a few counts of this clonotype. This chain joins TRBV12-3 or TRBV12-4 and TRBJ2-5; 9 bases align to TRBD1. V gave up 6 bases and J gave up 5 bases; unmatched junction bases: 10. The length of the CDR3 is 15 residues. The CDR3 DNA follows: TGTGCCAGCAGACGTAGGGACAGGGTTTTGGAGACCCAGTACTTC. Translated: CASRRRDRVLETQYF.

The CDR3 region is CASSTGLAGSYEQYF. CDR3 nucleotides: TGTGCCAGCAGTACGGGACTAGCGGGATCCTACGAGCAGTACTTC. V gene TRBV3-1 combines with J gene TRBJ2-7, with 13 bases aligning to TRBD2. V was clipped by 6 bases and J by 1 base; unmatched bases: 3. The CDR3 is 15 amino acids. Germline CDR1 and CDR2: LGHDT and YNNKEL (reference sequence).

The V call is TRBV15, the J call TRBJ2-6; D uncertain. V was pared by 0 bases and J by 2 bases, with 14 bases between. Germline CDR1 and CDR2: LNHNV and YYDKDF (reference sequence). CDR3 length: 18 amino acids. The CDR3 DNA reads TGTGCCACCAGCAGAGACGGTTACGGCGAAACTGGGGCCAACGTCCTGACTTTC. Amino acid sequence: CATSRDGYGETGANVLTF.

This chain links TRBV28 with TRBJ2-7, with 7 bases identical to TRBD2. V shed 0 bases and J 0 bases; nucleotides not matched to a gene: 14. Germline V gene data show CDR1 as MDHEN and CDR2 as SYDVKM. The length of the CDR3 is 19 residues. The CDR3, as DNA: TGTGCCAGCAGTTTATGGGGGCTGGGACTACGTAAAGACTCCTACGAGCAGTACTTC. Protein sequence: CASSLWGLGLRKDSYEQYF.

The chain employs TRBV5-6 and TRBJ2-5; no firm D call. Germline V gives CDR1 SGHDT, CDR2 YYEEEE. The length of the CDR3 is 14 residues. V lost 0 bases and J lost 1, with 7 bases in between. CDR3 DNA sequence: TGTGCCAGCAGCTTGGAGGGCGTCCAAGAGACCCAGTACTTC. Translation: CASSLEGVQETQYF.